The T cell receptor (beta chain) described here comes from a study of cytomegalovirus exposure and HLA in healthy donors. Study context: The early release's HLA-typed donors yielded tens of millions of unique TCRs.

In this sample, this clone turned up a few times. CDR1 is SNHLY and CDR2 is FYNNEI in the germline V gene. CDR3 length: 14 amino acids. J was trimmed by 5 bases and V by 7 bases; bases with no gene match: 10. Primers for the PCR totalled 60 Vbeta and 13 Jbeta. Data came from immunoSEQ multiplex PCR; TCRdb stores just in-frame clones and leaves some out. The data show 110,000 to 150,000 clones, with roughly 77% seen just once and 3.5% to 5% held by the top ten. The sample consisted of PBMCs. V usage is TRBV2 and J usage is TRBJ1-2; 7 positions agree with TRBD1. The sequence derives from a male donor in good health and CMV-seronegative. The CDR3 loop reads CASNSGTEYYGYTF. In DNA, the CDR3 is TGTGCCAGCAATTCCGGGACAGAATATTATGGCTACACCTTC.